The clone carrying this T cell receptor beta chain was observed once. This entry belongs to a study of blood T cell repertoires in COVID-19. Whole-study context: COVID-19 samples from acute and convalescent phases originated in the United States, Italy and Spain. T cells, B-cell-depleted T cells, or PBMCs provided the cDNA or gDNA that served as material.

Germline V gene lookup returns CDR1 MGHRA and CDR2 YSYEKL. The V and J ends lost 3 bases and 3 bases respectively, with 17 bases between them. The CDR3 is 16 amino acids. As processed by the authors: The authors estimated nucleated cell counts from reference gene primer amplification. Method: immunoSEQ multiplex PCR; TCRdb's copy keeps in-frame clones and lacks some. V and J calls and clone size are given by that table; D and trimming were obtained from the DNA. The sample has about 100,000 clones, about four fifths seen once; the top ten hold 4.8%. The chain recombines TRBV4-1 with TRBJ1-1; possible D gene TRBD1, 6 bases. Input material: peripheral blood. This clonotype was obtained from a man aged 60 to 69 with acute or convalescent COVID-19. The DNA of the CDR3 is TGCGCCAGCAGCCAGAGGAAGGGGGAGGGGTACACTGAAGCTTTCTTT. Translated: CASSQRKGEGYTEAFF.